This TCR beta chain was captured by sequencing in a study of T cells in Graves' hyperthyroidism and ophthalmopathy. The study, taken as a whole, reports: Blood also carried most thyroid clonotypes expanded above 0.001.

Concerning this clonotype itself: The antigen is unknown.

The V segment lost 4 bases and the J segment 8 bases; nucleotides outside the gene matches: 9. The CDR3 runs 14 residues. The germline V gene encodes CDR1 SGDLS and CDR2 YYNGEE. TCR beta CDR3 region amplification was performed from RNA transcripts. The study used the HTBI primer set for a first-round RT-PCR of the TCR CDR3. TCRdb re-called the multiplex PCR reads with MiXCR, one entry per CDR3 protein. The sample lists a few hundred thousand distinct CDR3 sequences; roughly 13% were seen once. The rearrangement uses TRBV9 and TRBJ2-1, with 7 bases that match TRBD1. This TCR came from a woman between 18 and 29 years old with Graves' hyperthyroidism. Sequenced: blood. The CDR3 DNA reads TGTGCCAGCAGCCCCCGGGACAGAAGCGATGAGCAGTTCTTC. Translating gives CASSPRDRSDEQFF.